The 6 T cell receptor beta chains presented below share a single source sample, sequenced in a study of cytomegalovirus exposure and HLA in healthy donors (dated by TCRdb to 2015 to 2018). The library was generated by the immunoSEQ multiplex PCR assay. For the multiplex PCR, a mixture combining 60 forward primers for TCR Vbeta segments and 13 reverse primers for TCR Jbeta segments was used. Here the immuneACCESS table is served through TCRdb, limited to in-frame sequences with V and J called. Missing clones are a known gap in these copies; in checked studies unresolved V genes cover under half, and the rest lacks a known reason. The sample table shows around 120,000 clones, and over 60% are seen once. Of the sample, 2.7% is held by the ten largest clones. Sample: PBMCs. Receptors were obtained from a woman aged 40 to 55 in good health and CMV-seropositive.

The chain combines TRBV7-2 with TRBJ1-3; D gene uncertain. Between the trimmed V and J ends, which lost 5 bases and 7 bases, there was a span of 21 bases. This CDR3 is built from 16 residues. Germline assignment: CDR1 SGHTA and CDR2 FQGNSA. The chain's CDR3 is CASSRVQRGSRNTIYF. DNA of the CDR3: TGTGCCAGCAGCCGAGTCCAGCGGGGATCGCGCAACACCATATATTTT. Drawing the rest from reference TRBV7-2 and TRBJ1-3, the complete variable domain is GAGVSQSPSNKVTEKGKDVELRCDPISGHTALYWYRQSLGQGLEFLIYFQGNSAPDKSGLPSDRFSAERTGGSVSTLTIQRTQQEDSAVYLCASSRVQRGSRNTIYFGEGSWLTVV.

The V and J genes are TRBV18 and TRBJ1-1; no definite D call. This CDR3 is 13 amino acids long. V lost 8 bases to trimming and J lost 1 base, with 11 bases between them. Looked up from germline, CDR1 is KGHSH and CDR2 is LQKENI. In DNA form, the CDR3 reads TGTGCCAGCCACGGAGGGAGGAACACTGAAGCTTTCTTT. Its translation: CASHGGRNTEAFF. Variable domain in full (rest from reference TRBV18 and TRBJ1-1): NAGVMQNPRHLVRRRGQEARLRCSPMKGHSHVYWYRQLPEEGLKFMVYLQKENIIDESGMPKERFSAEFPKEGPSILRIQQVVRGDSAAYFCASHGGRNTEAFFGQGTRLTVV.

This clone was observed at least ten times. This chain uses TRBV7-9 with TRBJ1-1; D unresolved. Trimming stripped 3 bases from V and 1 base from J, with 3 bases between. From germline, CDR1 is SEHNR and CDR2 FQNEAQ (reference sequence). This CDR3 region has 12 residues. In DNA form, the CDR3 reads TGTGCCAGCAGCTTCGGGAACACTGAAGCTTTCTTT. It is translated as CASSFGNTEAFF. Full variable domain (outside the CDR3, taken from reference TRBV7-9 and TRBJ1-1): DTGVSQNPRHKITKRGQNVTFRCDPISEHNRLYWYRQTLGQGPEFLTYFQNEAQLEKSRLLSDRFSAERPKGSFSTLEIQRTEQGDSAMYLCASSFGNTEAFFGQGTRLTVV.

The chain's CDR3 is CASSLESTYEQYF. CDR3 sequence (DNA): TGTGCCAGCAGCTTAGAATCGACTTACGAGCAGTACTTC. V is TRBV7-9 and J is TRBJ2-7, with no clear D. Per the germline V gene, CDR1 is SEHNR and CDR2 is FQNEAQ (reference sequence). V lost 1 base and J 4 bases, leaving 8 bases between the germline ends. This CDR3 has 13 amino acids. The full variable domain, in which reference TRBV7-9 and TRBJ2-7 provide the parts outside the CDR3, is DTGVSQNPRHKITKRGQNVTFRCDPISEHNRLYWYRQTLGQGPEFLTYFQNEAQLEKSRLLSDRFSAERPKGSFSTLEIQRTEQGDSAMYLCASSLESTYEQYFGPGTRLTVT.

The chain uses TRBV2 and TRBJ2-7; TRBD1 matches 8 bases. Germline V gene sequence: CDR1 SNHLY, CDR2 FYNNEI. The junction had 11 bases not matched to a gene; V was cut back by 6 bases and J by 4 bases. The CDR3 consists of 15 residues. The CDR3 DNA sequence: TGTGCCAGCAGCCCGTGGACAGGGAGCGGGTACGAGCAGTACTTC. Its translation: CASSPWTGSGYEQYF.

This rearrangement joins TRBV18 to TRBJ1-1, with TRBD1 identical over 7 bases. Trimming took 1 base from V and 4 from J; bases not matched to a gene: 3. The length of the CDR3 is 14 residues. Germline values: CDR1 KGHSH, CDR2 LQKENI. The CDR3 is CASSPRTGVTEAFF. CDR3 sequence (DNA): TGTGCCAGCTCACCACGAACAGGGGTCACTGAAGCTTTCTTT.